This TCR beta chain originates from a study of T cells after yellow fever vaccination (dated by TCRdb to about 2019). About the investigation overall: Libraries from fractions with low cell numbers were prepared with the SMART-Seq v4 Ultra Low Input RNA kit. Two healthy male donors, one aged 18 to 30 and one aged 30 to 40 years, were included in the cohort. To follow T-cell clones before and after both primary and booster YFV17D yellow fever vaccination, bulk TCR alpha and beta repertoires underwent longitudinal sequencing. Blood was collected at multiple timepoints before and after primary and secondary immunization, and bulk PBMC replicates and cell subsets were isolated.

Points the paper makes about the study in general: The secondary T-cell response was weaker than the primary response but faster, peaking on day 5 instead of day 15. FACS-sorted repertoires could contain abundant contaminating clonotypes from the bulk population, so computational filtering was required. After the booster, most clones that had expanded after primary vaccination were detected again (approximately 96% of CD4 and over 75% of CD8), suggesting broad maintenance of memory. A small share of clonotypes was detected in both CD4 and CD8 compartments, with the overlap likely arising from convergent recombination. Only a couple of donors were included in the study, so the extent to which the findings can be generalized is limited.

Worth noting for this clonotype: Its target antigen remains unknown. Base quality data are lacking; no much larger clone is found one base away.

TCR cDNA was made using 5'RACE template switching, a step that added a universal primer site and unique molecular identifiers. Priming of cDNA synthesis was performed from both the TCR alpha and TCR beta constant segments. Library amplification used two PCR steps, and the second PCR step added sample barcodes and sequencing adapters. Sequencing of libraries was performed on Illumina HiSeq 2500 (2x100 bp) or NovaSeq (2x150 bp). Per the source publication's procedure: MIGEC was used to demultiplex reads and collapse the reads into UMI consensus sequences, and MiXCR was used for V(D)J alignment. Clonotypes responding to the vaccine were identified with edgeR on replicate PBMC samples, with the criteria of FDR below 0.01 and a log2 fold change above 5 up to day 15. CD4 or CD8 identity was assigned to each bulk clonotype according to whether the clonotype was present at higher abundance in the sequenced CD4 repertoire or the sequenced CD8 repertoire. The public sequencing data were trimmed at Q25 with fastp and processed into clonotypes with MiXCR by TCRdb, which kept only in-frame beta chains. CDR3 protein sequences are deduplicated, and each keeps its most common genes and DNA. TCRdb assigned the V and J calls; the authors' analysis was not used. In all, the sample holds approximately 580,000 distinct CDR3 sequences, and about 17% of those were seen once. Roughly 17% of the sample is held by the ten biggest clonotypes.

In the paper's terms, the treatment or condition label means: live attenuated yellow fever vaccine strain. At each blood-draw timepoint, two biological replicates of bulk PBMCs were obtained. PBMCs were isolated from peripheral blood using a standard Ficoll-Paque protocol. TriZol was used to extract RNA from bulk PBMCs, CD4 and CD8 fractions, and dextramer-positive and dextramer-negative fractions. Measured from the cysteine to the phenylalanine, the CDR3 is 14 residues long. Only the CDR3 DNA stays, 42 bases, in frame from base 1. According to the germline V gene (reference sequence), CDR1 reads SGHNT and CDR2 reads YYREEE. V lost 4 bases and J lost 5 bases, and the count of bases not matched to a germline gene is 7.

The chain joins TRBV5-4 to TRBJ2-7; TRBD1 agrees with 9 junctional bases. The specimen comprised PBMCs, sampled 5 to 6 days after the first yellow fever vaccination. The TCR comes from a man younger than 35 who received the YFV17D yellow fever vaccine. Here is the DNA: TGTGCCAGCAGCCCGGGACAGGGAGAAGACGAGCAGTACTTC. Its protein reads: CASSPGQGEDEQYF.